This T cell receptor beta chain was recovered during a study of shared clonotypes between healthy human individuals. This CDR3 comprises 15 residues. The germline V gene has CDR1 LNHDA and CDR2 SQIVND (reference sequence). Unmatched junction bases numbered 10, after V lost 5 bases and J lost 8 bases. Deep was the level used in running the assay. Authors' methods: ImmunoSEQ yielded junction-only sequences lacking quality scores, so filtering differed. The table came from immunoSEQ multiplex PCR; TCRdb's copy has only in-frame clones and leaves some out. For V, J and clone size, that table is used; D and trimming come from the DNA. This sample yields about a million clones, of which approximately 77% are seen a single time; almost 0.9% belongs to the top ten. Comments on this clone: Its antigen is as yet unknown.

General study findings and limits: Several donors showed sharing of about 5.5% of naive CD4 clonotypes. Sampling was confined to blood; repertoires within tissues likely differ.

Input material: memory CD4+ T cells from PBMCs. Regarding subset: CD45RA-negative fraction. The rearrangement uses TRBV19 and TRBJ2-4; TRBD1 matches at 9 bases. The TCR sequence derives from a man aged 18 to 35 in good health. Some clones in this sample may be carry-over from other donors' samples. CDR3 sequence: CASSVQQGARDIQYF. The CDR3 DNA reads TGTGCCAGTAGTGTCCAACAGGGGGCGAGAGACATTCAGTACTTC.